These 27 T cell receptor beta chains originate from one sample sequenced in a study of cytomegalovirus exposure and HLA in healthy donors. The PCR ran on 60 Vbeta and 13 Jbeta primers. Generated by immunoSEQ multiplex PCR, the TCRdb table keeps only in-frame clones and is missing some. In the table there are roughly 170,000 clones, more than 80% of which are singletons. The specimen sequenced was PBMCs. These receptors originate from a boy aged 5 to 17 in good health and CMV-seronegative.

CDR3 protein: CASSQDTDPYGYTF. The CDR3 region has the DNA TGCGCCAGCAGCCAGGACACGGATCCCTATGGCTACACCTTC. The chain links TRBV10-1 to TRBJ1-2, with a tentative D call TRBD1 (5 bases). CDR1 and CDR2 from the germline V gene are WNHNN and SYGVQD (reference sequence). CDR3 length equals 14 residues. Trimming shortened V by 6 bases and J by 4 bases, and 15 bases separated the two germline ends.

The chain is built from TRBV6-6 and TRBJ2-1; 8 nucleotides agree with TRBD1. The CDR3 spans 14 residues. V shed 6 bases and J 6 bases; nucleotides not matched to a gene: 7. The V gene's germline CDR1 is MNHNY and CDR2 SVGAGI (reference sequence). In DNA form, the CDR3 reads TGTGCCAGCAGGGTTCAGGGGGCAGTCAATGAGCAGTTCTTC. Encoded protein: CASRVQGAVNEQFF.

The V gene is TRBV30, the J gene TRBJ2-3; D is perhaps TRBD2 (6 bases). V lost 1 base and J 4 bases, leaving 18 bases between the germline ends. The CDR3 runs 16 residues. Germline CDR1 is GTSNPN and CDR2 is SVGIG (reference sequence). The CDR3 reads CAWSGGSGPGADTQYF. The CDR3 coding sequence is TGTGCCTGGAGTGGAGGTAGCGGCCCGGGGGCAGATACGCAGTATTTT.

This chain links TRBV2 with TRBJ2-1, with TRBD2 identical over 16 bases. CDR1 is SNHLY and CDR2 is FYNNEI in the germline V gene. This CDR3 spans 16 amino acids. Trimming removed 3 bases from V and 7 bases from J; junction bases left unmatched: 3. CDR3 sequence: CASSEGTSGGGNEQFF. The CDR3, as DNA: TGTGCCAGCAGTGAGGGGACTAGCGGGGGGGGGAATGAGCAGTTCTTC.

The gene calls are TRBV10-3 and TRBJ2-7; maybe TRBD1 (6 bases). CDR3 length equals 14 residues. Trimming cost V 1 base and J 5 bases, with 12 bases left between them. The germline V gene has CDR1 ENHRY and CDR2 SYGVKD. The CDR3 DNA follows: TGTGCCATCAGTGAGTTGGCAGGGGCAAACGAGCAGTACTTC. This translates into CAISELAGANEQYF.

This chain links TRBV10-3 with TRBJ1-2; 8 bases line up with TRBD1. With V trimmed by 0 bases and J by 6 bases, 9 bases remained unmatched. The germline gives CDR1 ENHRY, CDR2 SYGVKD. The CDR3 length is 16 residues. The CDR3 sequence is CAISESFGRGLDGYTF. DNA of the CDR3: TGTGCCATCAGTGAGTCATTCGGCAGGGGGCTGGATGGCTACACCTTC.

The chain recombines TRBV2 with TRBJ1-1, with a possible D match to TRBD1 (6 bases). Between the trimmed V and J ends, which lost 4 bases and 1 base, there was a span of 10 bases. CDR1 and CDR2 (germline): SNHLY, FYNNEI. This CDR3 contains 14 residues. CDR3 amino acids: CASSVQGRNTEAFF. CDR3 DNA: TGTGCCAGCAGTGTACAGGGCAGGAACACTGAAGCTTTCTTT.

This chain links TRBV10-3 with TRBJ1-5; 7 positions match TRBD1. The CDR3 consists of 13 residues. V lost 5 bases and J lost 3; bases outside the gene matches: 1. Germline CDR1 and CDR2: ENHRY and SYGVKD. CDR3 in amino acids: CAISTGVNQPQHF. The DNA of the CDR3 is TGTGCCATCAGTACAGGGGTCAATCAGCCCCAGCATTTT.

CDR3 residues: CASSQRDRVYGYTF. The CDR3 bases are TGTGCCAGCAGCCAGAGGGACAGGGTATATGGCTACACCTTC. This chain links TRBV14 with TRBJ1-2; 9 nucleotides align to TRBD1. The V gene's germline CDR1 is SGHDN and CDR2 FVKESK. After removal of 3 bases from V and 5 bases from J, the junction contained 4 bases not matched to a gene. The CDR3 totals 14 residues. The full variable domain, in which reference TRBV14 and TRBJ1-2 provide the parts outside the CDR3, is EAGVTQFPSHSVIEKGQTVTLRCDPISGHDNLYWYRRVMGKEIKFLLHFVKESKQDESGMPNNRFLAERTGGTYSTLKVQPAELEDSGVYFCASSQRDRVYGYTFGSGTRLTVV.

The chain uses TRBV18 and TRBJ2-7; 12 nucleotides agree with TRBD2. Germline V gene lookup returns CDR1 KGHSH and CDR2 LQKENI. The CDR3 runs to 15 residues. The V segment lost 6 bases and the J segment 4 bases; nucleotides outside the gene matches: 7. The CDR3 bases are TGTGCCAGCTCCCCGGATGGGACTAGCGGGTACGAGCAGTACTTC. It specifies CASSPDGTSGYEQYF.

This clone was observed a single time. The J gene is TRBJ1-1, the V gene TRBV30; 11 nucleotides line up with TRBD1. CDR1 GTSNPN and CDR2 SVGIG come from the germline V gene (reference sequence). J was trimmed by 4 bases and V by 2 bases; bases with no gene match: 3. The length of the CDR3 is 14 residues. CDR3 nucleotide sequence: TGTGCCTGGAGTAGGGACAGGGGGAGCACTGAAGCTTTCTTT. Translating gives CAWSRDRGSTEAFF.

The chain is built from TRBV14 and TRBJ1-3; 7 nucleotides align to TRBD1. With 8 bases clipped from V and 5 bases from J, the junction kept 6 bases outside the gene matches. CDR1 SGHDN and CDR2 FVKESK come from the germline V gene. The CDR3 has 13 amino acids. In DNA form, the CDR3 reads TGTGCCAGCGGAACAGGGGCAAGAAACACCATATATTTT. Translating it yields CASGTGARNTIYF.

Only a few counts were recorded for this clone. The chain joins TRBV30 to TRBJ1-3; D is unresolved. CDR1 and CDR2 (germline): GTSNPN, SVGIG (reference sequence). The CDR3 loop spans 13 amino acids. V lost 3 bases, J lost 3 bases, and 9 bases lay in between. DNA of the CDR3: TGTGCCTGGAGCCCCGGGGATGGAAACACCATATATTTT. Translating gives CAWSPGDGNTIYF.

Only a few counts were recorded for this clone. The gene calls are TRBV9 and TRBJ2-1; TRBD2 is a possible D gene (6 bases). CDR3 length: 14 amino acids. The V end lost 0 bases, the J end lost 4 bases, and 8 bases lay between the germline ends. Germline assignment: CDR1 SGDLS and CDR2 YYNGEE. The CDR3: CASSVDGRYNEQFF. CDR3 in DNA: TGTGCCAGCAGCGTAGACGGGAGATACAATGAGCAGTTCTTC. The whole variable domain, filled in from reference TRBV9 and TRBJ2-1, reads DSGVTQTPKHLITATGQRVTLRCSPRSGDLSVYWYQQSLDQGLQFLIQYYNGEERAKGNILERFSAQQFPDLHSELNLSSLELGDSALYFCASSVDGRYNEQFFGPGTRLTVL.

In this sample, this clone turned up a few times. This sequence joins TRBV10-3 and TRBJ2-7; 12 bases match TRBD2. The CDR3 loop spans 15 amino acids. Per the germline V gene, CDR1 is ENHRY and CDR2 is SYGVKD. V shed 5 bases and J 3 bases; nucleotides not matched to a gene: 5. The CDR3 nucleotides are TGTGCCATCAGTCCGGGACTAGCGGGTTTCTACGAGCAGTACTTC. It yields the protein CAISPGLAGFYEQYF.

The chain has TRBV10-3 and TRBJ2-1, with 9 bases identical to TRBD1. The CDR3 has 16 amino acids. V dropped 2 bases and J dropped 1; count of bases not matched to a gene: 3. Germline CDR1 and CDR2: ENHRY and SYGVKD. The CDR3: CAISEVQGASYNEQFF. The CDR3 DNA is TGTGCCATCAGTGAGGTACAGGGGGCTTCCTACAATGAGCAGTTCTTC.

The V and J genes are TRBV6-5 and TRBJ1-6, with 10 bases matching TRBD1. CDR3 size: 15 residues. Losses at the gene ends were 5 bases for V and 9 bases for J; bases not matched to a gene: 7. The germline CDR1 and CDR2 sequences are MNHEY and SVGAGI. This CDR3 is CASSTRTGGISPLHF. The CDR3, as DNA: TGTGCCAGCAGTACCAGGACAGGGGGAATTTCACCCCTCCACTTT.

V gene TRBV9 combines with J gene TRBJ1-3, with D perhaps matching TRBD1 (5 bases). CDR3 length: 15 residues. From germline, CDR1 is SGDLS and CDR2 YYNGEE. The V end was cut by 0 bases, the J end by 6 bases, with 13 bases between. The CDR3 is CASSVDQGRENTIYF. The DNA of the CDR3 is TGTGCCAGCAGCGTAGATCAGGGCCGAGAAAACACCATATATTTT.

The genes are TRBV19 and TRBJ1-5; D remains unclear. This CDR3 contains 13 residues. Per germline, CDR1 LNHDA and CDR2 SQIVND (reference sequence). V was pared by 5 bases and J by 6 bases, with 11 bases between. The CDR3 DNA reads TGTGCCAGTAGTCTTTCAAGACTTCAGCCCCAGCATTTT. This sequence encodes CASSLSRLQPQHF.

This rearrangement joins TRBV5-5 to TRBJ2-3; TRBD2 aligns across 14 bases. The CDR3 spans 17 residues. Per germline, CDR1 SGHKS and CDR2 YYEKEE (reference sequence). The ends lost 0 bases at V and 5 bases at J; junction bases unmatched: 5. Here the CDR3 reads CASSLALGLAGGDTQYF. As DNA, the CDR3 is TGTGCCAGCAGCTTGGCCCTAGGACTAGCGGGGGGAGATACGCAGTATTTT.

The gene calls are TRBV4-1 and TRBJ2-1, with D maybe TRBD2 (6 bases). The CDR3 contains 16 residues. The germline CDR1 and CDR2 sequences are MGHRA and YSYEKL. The V end was cut by 0 bases, the J end by 7 bases, with 16 bases between. CDR3 loop: CASSQDFAGLSNEQFF. In DNA form, the CDR3 reads TGCGCCAGCAGCCAAGATTTTGCGGGGCTATCTAATGAGCAGTTCTTC.

This sequence joins TRBV6-1 and TRBJ2-7, with D perhaps matching TRBD1 (5 bases). The length of the CDR3 is 14 residues. Trimming stripped 4 bases from V and 0 bases from J, with 10 bases between. In germline, CDR1 is MNHNS, CDR2 SASEGT. The CDR3 bases are TGTGCCAGCAGTGCCACAGGAAGCTCCTACGAGCAGTACTTC. Translation: CASSATGSSYEQYF.

V and J are TRBV6-1 and TRBJ1-2, with 11 nucleotides matching TRBD1. With V trimmed by 3 bases and J by 6 bases, 6 bases remained unmatched. Germline-derived CDR1 and CDR2 are MNHNS and SASEGT. The CDR3 is 15 amino acids. CDR3 bases: TGTGCCAGCAGTGAGCGGGACAGGGGGGCGGATGGCTACACCTTC. As protein: CASSERDRGADGYTF.

This chain connects TRBV5-6 to TRBJ1-2; 7 bases map to TRBD1. Germline CDR1 is SGHDT and CDR2 is YYEEEE. The V segment lost 3 bases and the J segment 6 bases; nucleotides outside the gene matches: 17. The CDR3 runs 17 residues. The CDR3 protein is CASSSRTGTGPTNGYTF. CDR3 nucleotides: TGTGCCAGCAGCTCCCGGACAGGTACCGGACCCACGAATGGCTACACCTTC.

The chain couples TRBV19 to TRBJ2-3, with 11 bases that match TRBD2. V lost 3 bases to trimming and J lost 0 bases; unmatched junction nucleotides: 8. The CDR3 is 18 residues long. CDR1 LNHDA and CDR2 SQIVND come from the germline V gene (reference sequence). The CDR3: CASSMGTSGGTSTDTQYF. DNA of the CDR3: TGTGCCAGTAGTATGGGGACTAGCGGTGGAACTAGCACAGATACGCAGTATTTT.

This clone was counted only a few times. The rearrangement uses TRBV2 and TRBJ2-1; 7 nucleotides match TRBD2. The CDR3 runs 13 residues. CDR1 is SNHLY, CDR2 FYNNEI, per germline. Unmatched junction bases numbered 7, after V lost 11 bases and J lost 3 bases. The chain's CDR3 is CARKTSFYNEQFF. The DNA for the CDR3 is TGTGCCCGAAAGACTAGCTTCTACAATGAGCAGTTCTTC. The whole variable domain, filled in from reference TRBV2 and TRBJ2-1, reads EPEVTQTPSHQVTQMGQEVILRCVPISNHLYFYWYRQILGQKVEFLVSFYNNEISEKSEIFDDQFSVERPDGSNFTLKIRSTKLEDSAMYFCARKTSFYNEQFFGPGTRLTVL.

The chain combines TRBV29-1 with TRBJ2-3; 8 bases map to TRBD1. This CDR3 is built from 15 residues. Per germline, CDR1 SQVTM and CDR2 ANQGSEA. V trimming: 7 bases; J trimming: 4 bases; junction bases outside the gene matches: 13. CDR3: CSATGTGESADTQYF. As DNA, the CDR3 is TGCAGCGCTACCGGGACAGGTGAATCGGCAGATACGCAGTATTTT.